The clone carrying this T cell receptor beta chain has a count of ten or more. Its matching antigen is unknown. This specimen belongs to a study of T cells after yellow fever vaccination. The authors made TCR cDNA by 5'RACE template switching, adding a universal primer site and UMIs. TCRdb reprocessed the 5' RACE reads via MiXCR and lists one record per CDR3 protein. Among 200,000 to 300,000 distinct CDR3 sequences listed, approximately 3.8% were seen once. The germline CDR1 and CDR2 sequences are SGHRS and YFSETQ. V lost 6 bases and J 1 base, leaving 13 bases between the germline ends. The CDR3 spans 15 residues. General observations from the study: Abundant contaminating clonotypes from the bulk population could appear in FACS-sorted repertoires. On re-exposure, the response was weaker but peaked faster, at day 5 versus 15. In post-booster samples, most primary-vaccination clones reappeared (roughly 96% CD4, about 91% CD8).

This specimen was PBMCs, taken 15 days after the yellow fever booster vaccination. The sequence was collected from a man younger than 30 who received the YFV17D yellow fever vaccine. The genes are TRBV5-1 and TRBJ2-2; TRBD1 is a possible D gene (5 bases). CDR3 nucleotide sequence: TGCGCCAGCAATCGTCAGCAGGGGAACACCGGGGAGCTGTTTTTT. The encoded protein is CASNRQQGNTGELFF. Full variable domain (missing parts from reference TRBV5-1 and TRBJ2-2): KAGVTQTPRYLIKTRGQQVTLSCSPISGHRSVSWYQQTPGQGLQFLFEYFSETQRNKGNFPGRFSGRQFSNSRSEMNVSTLELGDSALYLCASNRQQGNTGELFFGEGSRLTVL.